This T cell receptor beta chain comes out of a study of CD8 T cells in Susac syndrome. Random hexamers were used to reverse transcribe an amount of about 0.5 to 1 ug RNA. An immunoSEQ multiplex PCR amplified TCR beta CDR3 over 54 Vbeta and 13 Jbeta. MiXCR, applied by TCRdb to the immunoSEQ multiplex PCR reads, yields one record per CDR3 protein. Among about 300,000 distinct CDR3 sequences listed, 65% to 90% were seen once. The multiple sclerosis controls comprised treatment-naive patients whose relapsing-remitting disease was stable or active. Through negative isolation, CD4+ and CD8+ T cells were obtained, while TEMRA cells were enriched using FACS. This clonotype originated in a human donor with multiple sclerosis. Sample: CD8+ T cells from PBMCs.

Here the CDR3 DNA reads TGTGCCAGCAGCTCACCCTTGTATGGCTACACCTTC. Translated: CASSSPLYGYTF. The chain is built from TRBV7-9 and TRBJ1-2; D remains ambiguous. The CDR3 covers 12 residues. CDR1 and CDR2 from the germline V gene are SEHNR and FQNEAQ (reference sequence). V was cut by 4 bases and J by 5 bases, with 8 bases left in between.